This T cell receptor beta chain was captured in a study of shared clonotypes between healthy human individuals. Whole-study context: Per donor, CD8 memory used one plate, CD8 naive used two, CD4 memory used three and CD4 naive used three. Study results and caveats: Generally, naive subsets (rather than memory subsets) showed larger estimated richness.

This was a deep-level run. Clones were read by immunoSEQ multiplex PCR, and TCRdb kept only the in-frame ones, dropping some. The sample lists 1 million to 1.2 million clones; approximately 80% were seen once. A CD45RA-negative memory subset and a CD45RA+ naive subset were separated from the CD4+ cells. This clone was found once. Its antigen remains unidentified. The CDR3 is 15 residues long. Germline trimming cut 8 bases from V and 10 bases from J; bases unmatched to any gene: 13. Germline V gene lookup returns CDR1 MNHEY and CDR2 SVGAGI. The receptor was derived from a man aged 18 to 29 in good health. Some clones in this sample may be carry-over from other donors' samples. The gene calls are TRBV6-5 and TRBJ2-1, with TRBD1 identical over 11 bases. Sequencing was carried out using memory CD4+ T cells from PBMCs. Subset given: CD45RA-negative fraction. The CDR3 sequence is CASRLPGQGAWEQFF. The DNA for the CDR3 is TGTGCCAGCCGGCTTCCTGGACAGGGGGCTTGGGAGCAGTTCTTC.